Each of the 5 T cell receptor beta chains below was sequenced from the same sample in a study of blood T cell repertoires in COVID-19. The assay was immunoSEQ multiplex PCR, and TCRdb's table has in-frame clones only and misses some. The table has tens of thousands of clones, about 91% seen once. Sequencing was performed on peripheral blood. The receptors come from a woman at least 80 years old with acute or convalescent COVID-19.

The gene calls are TRBV18 and TRBJ2-7; possibly TRBD1 for D (5 bases). V was trimmed by 0 bases and J by 2 bases, leaving 11 bases between them. From germline, CDR1 is KGHSH and CDR2 LQKENI. CDR3 length: 15 amino acids. CDR3 DNA: TGTGCCAGCTCACCACCGAGCAAACAGGCCTACGAGCAGTACTTC. Its translation: CASSPPSKQAYEQYF. The full variable domain, with the rest looked up from reference TRBV18 and TRBJ2-7, is NAGVMQNPRHLVRRRGQEARLRCSPMKGHSHVYWYRQLPEEGLKFMVYLQKENIIDESGMPKERFSAEFPKEGPSILRIQQVVRGDSAAYFCASSPPSKQAYEQYFGPGTRLTVT.

The V call is TRBV15, the J call TRBJ2-1; the match to TRBD1 covers 7 bases. The CDR3 runs 18 residues. Trimming at V came to 0 bases and at J to 0 bases, leaving 8 bases not matched to a gene. Germline CDR1 LNHNV, CDR2 YYDKDF (reference sequence). The CDR3 nucleotides are TGTGCCACCAGCAGAGATCCAGGACAGGCGATCTCCTACAATGAGCAGTTCTTC. Protein sequence: CATSRDPGQAISYNEQFF.

The chain has TRBV6-6 and TRBJ1-2, with TRBD1 matching over 10 bases. This CDR3 is 17 amino acids long. The junction had 12 bases not matched to a gene; V was cut back by 5 bases and J by 3 bases. Germline CDR1 and CDR2: MNHNY and SVGAGI (reference sequence). CDR3 sequence (DNA): TGTGCCAGCAGTCGGCCCCCCGGGACAGGGGATTACTATGGCTACACCTTC. As protein: CASSRPPGTGDYYGYTF.

The chain uses TRBV3-1 (or the pseudogene TRBV3-2) and TRBJ1-2; D is perhaps TRBD1 (5 bases). From germline, CDR1 is LGHDT and CDR2 YNNKEL (reference sequence). Trimming cost V 6 bases and J 6 bases, with 11 bases left between them. CDR3 length: 12 amino acids. CDR3: CASSDGGNGYTF. DNA of the CDR3: TGTGCCAGCAGTGACGGGGGGAATGGCTACACCTTC.

The V call is TRBV19, the J call TRBJ1-5; D remains unclear. This CDR3 comprises 16 residues. Per the germline V gene, CDR1 is LNHDA and CDR2 is SQIVND (reference sequence). V was pared by 5 bases and J by 2 bases, with 16 bases between. The CDR3 DNA reads as TGTGCCAGTAGTCCCCCTGCCCGCGGGGGCAATCAGCCCCAGCATTTT. Translation: CASSPPARGGNQPQHF.